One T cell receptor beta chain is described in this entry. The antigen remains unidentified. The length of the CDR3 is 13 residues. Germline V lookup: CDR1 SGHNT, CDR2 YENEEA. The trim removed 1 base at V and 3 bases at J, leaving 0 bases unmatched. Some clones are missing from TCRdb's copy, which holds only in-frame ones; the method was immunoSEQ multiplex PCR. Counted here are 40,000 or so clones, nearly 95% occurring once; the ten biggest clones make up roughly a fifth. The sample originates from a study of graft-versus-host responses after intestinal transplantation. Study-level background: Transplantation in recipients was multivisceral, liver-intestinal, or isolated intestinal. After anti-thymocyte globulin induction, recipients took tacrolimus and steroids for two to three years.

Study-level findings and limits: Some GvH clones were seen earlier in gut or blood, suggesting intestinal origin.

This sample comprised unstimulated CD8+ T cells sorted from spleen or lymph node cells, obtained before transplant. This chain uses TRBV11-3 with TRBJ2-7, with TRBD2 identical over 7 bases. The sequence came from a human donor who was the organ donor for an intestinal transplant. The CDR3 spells CASSLGTSYEQYF. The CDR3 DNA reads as TGTGCCAGCAGCTTAGGGACTAGCTACGAGCAGTACTTC. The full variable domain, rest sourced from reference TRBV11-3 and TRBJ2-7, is EAGVVQSPRYKIIEKKQPVAFWCNPISGHNTLYWYLQNLGQGPELLIRYENEEAVDDSQLPKDRFSAERLKGVDSTLKIQPAELGDSAVYLCASSLGTSYEQYFGPGTRLTVT.